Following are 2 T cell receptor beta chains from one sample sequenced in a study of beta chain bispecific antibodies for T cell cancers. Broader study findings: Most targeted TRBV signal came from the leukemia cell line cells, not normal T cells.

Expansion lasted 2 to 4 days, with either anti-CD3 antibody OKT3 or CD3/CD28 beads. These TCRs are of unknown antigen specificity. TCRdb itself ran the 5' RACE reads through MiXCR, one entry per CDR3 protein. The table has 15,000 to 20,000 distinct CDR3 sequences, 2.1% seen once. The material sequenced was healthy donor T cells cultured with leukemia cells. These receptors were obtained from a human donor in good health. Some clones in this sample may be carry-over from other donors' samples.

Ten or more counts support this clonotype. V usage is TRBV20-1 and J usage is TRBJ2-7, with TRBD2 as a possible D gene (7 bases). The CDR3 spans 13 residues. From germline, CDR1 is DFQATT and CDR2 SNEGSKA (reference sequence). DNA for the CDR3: TGCCGACTTCGAGGGGGGGGAACCTACGAGCAGTACTTC. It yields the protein CRLRGGGTYEQYF.

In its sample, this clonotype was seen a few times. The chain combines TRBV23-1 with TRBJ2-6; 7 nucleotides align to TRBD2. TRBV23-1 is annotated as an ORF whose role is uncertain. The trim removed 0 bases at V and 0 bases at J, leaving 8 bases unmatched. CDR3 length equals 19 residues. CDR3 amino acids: CASSQSWDYRCSGANVLTF. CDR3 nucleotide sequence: TGCGCCAGCAGTCAATCGTGGGACTACCGCTGCTCTGGGGCCAACGTCCTGACTTTC.